This is a list of T cell receptor beta chains from one sample in a study of radiotherapy plus CTLA-4 blockade in lung cancer. Using immunoSEQ multiplex PCR, the repertoire was profiled, and TCRdb retains in-frame clones only, with some absent. This repertoire shows 81,000 or so clones, roughly four fifths found once; its top ten account for about 0.79%. The input for sequencing was peripheral blood, taken from a patient treated with radiotherapy plus ipilimumab. The receptor source for this set is a human donor with non-small cell lung cancer who had stable disease on radiotherapy plus ipilimumab. CDR3s include the opening cysteine and the closing phenylalanine or tryptophan. The D gene is left open where the match is weak. Clone sizes are given selectively: once, few, many, or a class where the clone is expanded.

TRBV5-6,TRBJ2-1,.,TRBD1,CASSSDRGRGYNEQFF,TGTGCCAGCAGCTCGGACAGGGGGCGCGGGTACAATGAGCAGTTCTTC
TRBV11-1,TRBJ2-7,few,TRBD1,CASSRDRAYEQYF,TGTGCCAGCAGCCGGGACAGAGCCTACGAGCAGTACTTC
TRBV6-6,TRBJ2-3,.,.,CASRGTTTDTQYF,TGTGCCAGCAGGGGGACCACGACAGATACGCAGTATTTT
TRBV30,TRBJ1-4,.,.,CAWTKDISTNEKLFF,TGTGCCTGGACCAAAGACATTTCGACTAATGAAAAACTGTTTTTT
TRBV27,TRBJ1-2,few,TRBD1,CASSPDRDHGYTF,TGTGCCAGCAGTCCTGACAGGGATCATGGCTACACCTTC
TRBV13,TRBJ1-4,few,.,CASSNTGGRENEKLFF,TGTGCCAGCAGCAACACAGGAGGGAGGGAAAATGAAAAACTGTTTTTT
TRBV30,TRBJ1-1,.,.,CAWSGFVRGNTEAFF,TGTGCCTGGAGTGGGTTTGTTAGGGGGAACACTGAAGCTTTCTTT
TRBV9,TRBJ2-4,once,.,CASGPGPTAKNIQYF,TGTGCCAGCGGACCCGGACCGACAGCCAAAAACATTCAGTACTTC
TRBV27,TRBJ2-7,.,TRBD1,CASISGTGFSSYEQYF,TGTGCCAGCATCTCCGGGACAGGTTTTAGCTCCTACGAGCAGTACTTC
TRBV14,TRBJ2-7,.,.,CASSQVDSSYEQYF,TGTGCCAGCAGCCAAGTGGACAGCTCCTACGAGCAGTACTTC
TRBV28,TRBJ1-1,once,.,CASSLTSAGVSEAFF,TGTGCCAGCAGTTTAACGTCGGCAGGGGTTAGTGAAGCTTTCTTT
TRBV5-4,TRBJ2-1,.,TRBD2,CASSLDVGFGAGGRYEQFF,TGTGCCAGCAGCTTGGACGTGGGGTTTGGGGCGGGAGGTCGCTATGAGCAGTTCTTC
TRBV27,TRBJ2-5,.,TRBD1,CASSLQTGGQTQYF,TGTGCCAGCAGTCTTCAAACAGGGGGCCAGACCCAGTACTTC
TRBV7-9,TRBJ1-1,.,.,CASSFLGKNTEAFF,TGTGCCAGCAGCTTCTTGGGGAAGAACACTGAAGCTTTCTTT
TRBV19,TRBJ1-5,once,.,CASLGQGKQPQHF,TGTGCCAGCTTGGGGCAGGGAAAACAGCCCCAGCATTTT
TRBV6-1,TRBJ1-2,.,.,CASSLTDQLYGYTF,TGTGCCAGCAGCCTCACCGACCAGCTCTATGGCTACACCTTC
TRBV5-1,TRBJ2-2,.,TRBD2,CASRLGLARSLTGELFF,TGCGCCAGCAGATTGGGACTAGCGCGATCCTTAACCGGGGAGCTGTTTTTT
TRBV18,TRBJ1-2,.,.,CASSRRESEVGYTF,TGTGCCAGCTCCCGCAGGGAATCCGAGGTTGGCTACACCTTC
TRBV27,TRBJ2-2,.,.,CASSSGAGELFF,TGTGCCAGCAGTTCAGGAGCCGGGGAGCTGTTTTTT
TRBV15,TRBJ1-1,.,.,CATSRGRQGPLNTEAFF,TGTGCCACCAGCAGAGGTCGCCAGGGACCTTTGAACACTGAAGCTTTCTTT
TRBV2,TRBJ1-6,.,.,CASRPQGGNSPLHF,TGTGCCAGCAGACCACAGGGAGGCAATTCACCCCTCCACTTT
TRBV7-9,TRBJ2-2,once,.,CASSRPLGGPNTGELFF,TGTGCCAGCAGCCGCCCGTTAGGGGGACCGAACACCGGGGAGCTGTTTTTT
TRBV7-8,TRBJ2-7,.,.,CASSFSAGEQYF,TGTGCCAGCAGCTTCTCGGCCGGCGAGCAGTACTTC
TRBV18,TRBJ1-4,.,.,CASSPSTNEKLFF,TGTGCCAGCTCTCCGTCAACTAATGAAAAACTGTTTTTT
TRBV19,TRBJ1-1,.,.,CASSIRPRQARHTEAFF,TGTGCCAGTAGTATAAGGCCCCGACAGGCCCGGCACACTGAAGCTTTCTTT
TRBV18,TRBJ2-1,.,.,CASSPRGGNYNEQFF,TGTGCCAGCTCACCAAGGGGGGGGAATTACAATGAGCAGTTCTTC
TRBV7-6,TRBJ2-2,.,TRBD2,CASSLTSGDTGELFF,TGTGCCAGCAGCTTGACTAGCGGGGATACCGGGGAGCTGTTTTTT
TRBV9,TRBJ2-3,.,TRBD2,CASSLALRGSTDTQYF,TGTGCCAGCAGCCTTGCCCTGCGGGGGAGCACAGATACGCAGTATTTT
TRBV11-3,TRBJ2-7,.,TRBD2,CASSFWTSGDTYEQYF,TGTGCCAGCAGCTTCTGGACTAGCGGGGATACCTACGAGCAGTACTTC
TRBV16,TRBJ1-2,.,.,CASSQSGTANYGYTF,TGTGCCAGCAGCCAATCGGGCACAGCTAACTATGGCTACACCTTC
TRBV6-4,TRBJ2-1,once,.,CASSLSGSSYNEQFF,TGTGCCAGCAGTCTCAGCGGCAGCTCCTACAATGAGCAGTTCTTC
TRBV6-1,TRBJ1-4,.,.,CASSAAAANEKLFF,TGTGCCAGCAGTGCCGCAGCAGCTAATGAAAAACTGTTTTTT
TRBV29-1,TRBJ2-7,.,.,CSVEDAGEGYEQYF,TGCAGCGTTGAAGACGCAGGTGAGGGTTACGAGCAGTACTTC
TRBV5-4,TRBJ2-7,.,TRBD2,CASSIPGRAVQYF,TGTGCCAGCAGCATACCAGGGAGGGCGGTGCAGTACTTC
TRBV19,TRBJ2-7,few,.,CASSSRVPVYEQYF,TGTGCCAGTAGTTCACGGGTCCCCGTCTACGAGCAGTACTTC
TRBV5-4,TRBJ1-3,.,.,CASSLGQDASGNTIYF,TGTGCCAGCAGCTTGGGACAGGATGCCTCTGGAAACACCATATATTTT
TRBV7-2,TRBJ1-1,.,TRBD1,CASSLVGQGNTEAFF,TGTGCCAGCAGCTTAGTGGGACAGGGGAACACTGAAGCTTTCTTT
TRBV5-5,TRBJ2-3,few,TRBD1,CASSLRRQGDGDTQYF,TGTGCCAGCAGCTTGAGGAGACAGGGGGATGGAGATACGCAGTATTTT
TRBV6-1,TRBJ2-3,.,.,CASSENTGVRTDTQYF,TGTGCCAGCAGTGAAAATACCGGGGTACGCACAGATACGCAGTATTTT
TRBV7-4,TRBJ2-7,.,TRBD1,CASSLGVWTGRSYEQYF,TGTGCCAGCAGCCTTGGGGTGTGGACAGGGAGATCCTACGAGCAGTACTTC
TRBV7-2,TRBJ2-7,.,.,CASSKGVGGYEQYF,TGTGCCAGCAGCAAGGGCGTCGGGGGTTACGAGCAGTACTTC
TRBV5-4,TRBJ2-7,.,.,CASSQARGTAPYEQYF,TGTGCCAGCAGCCAGGCCCGCGGGACAGCGCCCTACGAGCAGTACTTC
TRBV6-5,TRBJ2-7,.,.,CASSEGGPYEQYF,TGTGCCAGCAGCGAAGGGGGGCCCTACGAGCAGTACTTC
TRBV2,TRBJ2-4,.,TRBD1,CASSEAQGQGNIQYF,TGTGCCAGCAGTGAAGCGCAAGGACAGGGAAACATTCAGTACTTC
TRBV6-5,TRBJ1-6,.,.,CASSSVPFYSPLHF,TGTGCCAGCAGTTCCGTACCCTTTTATTCACCCCTCCACTTT
TRBV5-1,TRBJ2-7,.,TRBD2,CASSVKGLAGASHEQYF,TGCGCCAGCAGCGTGAAAGGGCTAGCGGGAGCCTCTCACGAGCAGTACTTC
TRBV18,TRBJ1-1,.,TRBD1,CASSLDRVNTEAFF,TGTGCCAGCTCACTCGACAGGGTCAACACTGAAGCTTTCTTT
TRBV13,TRBJ2-3,few,TRBD2,CASSLGTSGTADTQYF,TGTGCCAGCAGCTTAGGGACTAGCGGGACAGCAGATACGCAGTATTTT
TRBV13,TRBJ2-7,.,.,CASSSRQSASYEQYF,TGTGCCAGCAGCTCTCGACAGTCCGCCTCCTACGAGCAGTACTTC
TRBV15,TRBJ2-1,.,TRBD2,CATSRDRAGLYNEQFF,TGTGCCACCAGCAGAGACCGAGCGGGACTCTACAATGAGCAGTTCTTC
TRBV14,TRBJ1-4,few,TRBD1,CAIGQVNEKLFF,TGTGCCATAGGACAGGTTAATGAAAAACTGTTTTTT
TRBV28,TRBJ1-5,.,.,CASGPRAPVAQPQHF,TGTGCCAGCGGTCCCCGGGCCCCTGTCGCCCAGCCCCAGCATTTT